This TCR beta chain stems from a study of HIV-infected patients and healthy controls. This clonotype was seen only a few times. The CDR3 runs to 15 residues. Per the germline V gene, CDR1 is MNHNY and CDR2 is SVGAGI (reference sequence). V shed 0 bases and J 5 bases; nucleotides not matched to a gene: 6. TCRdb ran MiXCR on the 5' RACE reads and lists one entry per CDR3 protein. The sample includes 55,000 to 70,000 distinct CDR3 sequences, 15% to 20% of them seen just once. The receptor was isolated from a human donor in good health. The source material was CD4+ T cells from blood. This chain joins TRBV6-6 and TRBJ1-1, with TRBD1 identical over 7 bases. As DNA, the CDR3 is TGTGCCAGCAGTTACTCGAACAGGGGAAGAACTGAAGCTTTCTTT. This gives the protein CASSYSNRGRTEAFF.